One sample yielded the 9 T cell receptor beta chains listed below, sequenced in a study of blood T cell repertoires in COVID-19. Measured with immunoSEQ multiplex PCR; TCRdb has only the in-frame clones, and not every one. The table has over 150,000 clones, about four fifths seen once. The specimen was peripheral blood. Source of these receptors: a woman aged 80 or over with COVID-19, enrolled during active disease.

This chain's CDR3 is CASSEHITGYEQFF. In nucleotides, the CDR3 is TGCGCCAGCAGCGAACACATAACAGGGTATGAGCAGTTCTTC. V and J are TRBV4-1 and TRBJ2-1, with D maybe TRBD1 (6 bases). Trimming took off 5 bases at V and 8 bases at J, with 16 bases between the two ends. CDR3 length equals 14 residues. Germline V gene lookup returns CDR1 MGHRA and CDR2 YSYEKL.

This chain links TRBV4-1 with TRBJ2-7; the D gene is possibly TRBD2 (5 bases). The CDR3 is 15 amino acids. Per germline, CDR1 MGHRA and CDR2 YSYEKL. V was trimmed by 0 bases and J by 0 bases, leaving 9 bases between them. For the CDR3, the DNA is TGCGCCAGCAGCCAAGAAAGGAGCGGCTCCTACGAGCAGTACTTC. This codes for CASSQERSGSYEQYF.

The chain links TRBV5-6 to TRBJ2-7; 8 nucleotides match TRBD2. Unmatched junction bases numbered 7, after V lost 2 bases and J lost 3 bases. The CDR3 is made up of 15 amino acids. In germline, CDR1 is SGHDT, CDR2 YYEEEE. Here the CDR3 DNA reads TGTGCCAGCAGCTTATTAGCGGGAAAGATCTACGAGCAGTACTTC. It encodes CASSLLAGKIYEQYF.

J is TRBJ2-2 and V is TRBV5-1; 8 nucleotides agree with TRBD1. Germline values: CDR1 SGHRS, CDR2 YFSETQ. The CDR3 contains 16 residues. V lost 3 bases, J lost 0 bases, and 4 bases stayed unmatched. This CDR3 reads CASSYGQGTNTGELFF. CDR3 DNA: TGCGCCAGCAGCTACGGACAGGGCACGAACACCGGGGAGCTGTTTTTT.

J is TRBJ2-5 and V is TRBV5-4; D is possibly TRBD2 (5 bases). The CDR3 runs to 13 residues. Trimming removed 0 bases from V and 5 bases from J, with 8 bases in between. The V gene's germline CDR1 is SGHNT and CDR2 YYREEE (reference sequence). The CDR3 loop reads CASSLGLRETQYF. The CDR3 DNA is TGTGCCAGCAGCTTGGGACTACGGGAGACCCAGTACTTC.

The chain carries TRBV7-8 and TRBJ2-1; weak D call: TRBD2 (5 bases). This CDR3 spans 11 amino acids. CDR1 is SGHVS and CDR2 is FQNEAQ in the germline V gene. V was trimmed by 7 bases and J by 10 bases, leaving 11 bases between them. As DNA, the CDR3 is TGTGCCAGCACCCCCCGGGAAGAGCAGTTCTTC. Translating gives CASTPREEQFF.

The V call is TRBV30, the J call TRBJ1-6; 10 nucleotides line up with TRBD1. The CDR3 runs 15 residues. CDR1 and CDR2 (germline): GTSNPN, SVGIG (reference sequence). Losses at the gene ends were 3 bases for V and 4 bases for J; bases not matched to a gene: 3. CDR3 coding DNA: TGTGCCTGGAGGACAGGGGGCAGTTATAATTCACCCCTCCACTTT. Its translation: CAWRTGGSYNSPLHF.

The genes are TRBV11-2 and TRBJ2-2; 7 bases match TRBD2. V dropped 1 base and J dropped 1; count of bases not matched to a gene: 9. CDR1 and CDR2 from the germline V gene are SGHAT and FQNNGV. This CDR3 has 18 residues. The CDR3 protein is CASSLGFRRGKNTGELFF. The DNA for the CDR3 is TGTGCCAGCAGCTTAGGGTTTCGGCGGGGGAAGAACACCGGGGAGCTGTTTTTT.

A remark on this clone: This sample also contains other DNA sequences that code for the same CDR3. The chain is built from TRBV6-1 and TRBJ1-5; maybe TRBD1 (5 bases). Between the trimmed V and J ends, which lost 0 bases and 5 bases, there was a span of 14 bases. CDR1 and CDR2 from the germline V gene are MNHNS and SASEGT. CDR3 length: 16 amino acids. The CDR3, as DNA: TGTGCCAGCAGTGAAGCGAGGAGGGGTGGTGATCAGCCCCAGCATTTT. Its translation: CASSEARRGGDQPQHF.